The 18 T cell receptor beta chains below come from one sample, sequenced in a study of T cell repertoires in cytomegalovirus infection. Their recognized antigens are unknown. TCRdb called the reads again in MiXCR, with one record for every CDR3 protein. Among around 540,000 distinct CDR3 sequences, 30% to 40% were seen once, and the ten largest hold roughly 15%. The sequencing here drew on cultured PBMCs, taken from culture after CMV antigen stimulation. These receptors all come from a human donor in good health (CMV status not recorded). Some clones in this sample may be carry-over from other donors' samples.

This clonotype was detected only a few times. The chain has TRBV7-9 and TRBJ1-2; D perhaps matches TRBD1 (6 bases). Trimming removed 5 bases at V and 4 bases at J, with 14 bases between. The CDR3 sequence is 14 residues long. The germline V gene encodes CDR1 SEHNR and CDR2 FQNEAQ (reference sequence). The CDR3 region is CASSLTGATYGYTF. CDR3 coding DNA: TGTGCCAGCAGCCTGACAGGAGCTACCTATGGCTACACCTTC. The full variable domain, completed using reference TRBV7-9 and TRBJ1-2, is DTGVSQNPRHKITKRGQNVTFRCDPISEHNRLYWYRQTLGQGPEFLTYFQNEAQLEKSRLLSDRFSAERPKGSFSTLEIQRTEQGDSAMYLCASSLTGATYGYTFGSGTRLTVV.

In its sample, this clonotype was seen many times. The rearrangement joins TRBV7-2 to TRBJ2-5, with TRBD1 identical over 8 bases. The CDR3 is made up of 16 amino acids. The V and J ends lost 0 bases and 0 bases, in that order; junction bases with no gene match: 3. Per the germline V gene, CDR1 is SGHTA and CDR2 is FQGNSA. CDR3 nucleotides: TGTGCCAGCAGCTTAGCCCGGGACAGGTACCAAGAGACCCAGTACTTC. This translates into CASSLARDRYQETQYF.

This clonotype was seen repeatedly, ten times or more. The chain uses TRBV7-9 and TRBJ1-2; 11 nucleotides match TRBD1. The CDR3 contains 15 residues. Trimming at V came to 3 bases and at J to 8 bases, leaving 8 bases not matched to a gene. The germline gives CDR1 SEHNR, CDR2 FQNEAQ (reference sequence). CDR3 in amino acids: CASSLGQGVLNGYTF. CDR3 DNA sequence: TGTGCCAGCAGCTTGGGACAGGGGGTCTTAAACGGCTACACCTTC.

This clonotype was counted only a few times. The V gene is TRBV20-1, the J gene TRBJ1-5, with D possibly matching TRBD1 (5 bases). This CDR3 has 13 amino acids. Trimming shortened V by 6 bases and J by 10 bases, and 19 bases separated the two germline ends. Germline V gene lookup returns CDR1 DFQATT and CDR2 SNEGSKA (reference sequence). The CDR3 DNA sequence: TGCAGTGCCAAGGAAGGGGTCGGGGATCCCCAGCATTTT. This encodes CSAKEGVGDPQHF.

This sequence joins TRBV2 and TRBJ2-2, with a weak D call TRBD1 (6 bases). The V end lost 4 bases, the J end lost 4 bases, and 13 bases lay between the germline ends. This CDR3 is 15 amino acids long. The germline CDR1 and CDR2 sequences are SNHLY and FYNNEI. The CDR3 bases are TGTGCCAGCAGTGGGGACACCCGTTTCACCGGGGAGCTGTTTTTT. Encoded protein: CASSGDTRFTGELFF.

This clonotype was detected ten times or more. The chain couples TRBV7-2 to TRBJ2-1; the D is unclear. The CDR3 extends over 15 amino acids. Looked up from germline, CDR1 is SGHTA and CDR2 is FQGNSA. Trimming left V 4 bases short and J 3 bases short, with 13 bases between. This chain's CDR3 is CASSSPGGRYNEQFF. The CDR3 DNA is TGTGCCAGCAGCTCCCCTGGCGGCCGCTACAATGAGCAGTTCTTC.

In this sample, this clonotype turned up a few times. The chain is built from TRBV10-3 and TRBJ1-5, with D unclear. The V end lost 1 base, the J end lost 3 bases, and 10 bases lay between the germline ends. This CDR3 comprises 15 residues. Germline V CDR1 and CDR2: ENHRY, SYGVKD. DNA for the CDR3: TGTGCCATCAGTGAGTTTGGAGGGAACAATCAGCCCCAGCATTTT. Amino acid sequence: CAISEFGGNNQPQHF.

The CDR3 DNA is TGTGCCAGTAGTATATTAGGGGGCCAGGGCAATCAGCCCCAGCATTTT. It yields the protein CASSILGGQGNQPQHF. The chain recombines TRBV19 with TRBJ1-5; 7 bases map to TRBD1. V shed 2 bases and J 2 bases; nucleotides not matched to a gene: 6. The CDR3 runs 16 residues. Germline assignment: CDR1 LNHDA and CDR2 SQIVND (reference sequence).

This clonotype was detected only a few times. This chain links TRBV19 with TRBJ2-2; 10 bases fit TRBD2. The CDR3 contains 20 residues. The J segment lost 2 bases and the V segment lost 5 bases, leaving 17 bases of the junction unmatched. Germline values: CDR1 LNHDA, CDR2 SQIVND (reference sequence). CDR3 protein: CASSALAGRPYAHNTGELFF. The CDR3 DNA is TGTGCCAGTAGTGCACTAGCGGGAAGACCCTACGCCCATAACACCGGGGAGCTGTTTTTT.

This clonotype was found a few times. This chain links TRBV7-8 with TRBJ1-3; D possibly corresponds to TRBD1 (5 bases). V was clipped by 5 bases and J by 0 bases, with 17 bases between them. The germline V gene encodes CDR1 SGHVS and CDR2 FQNEAQ. There are 17 residues in the CDR3. CDR3 coding DNA: TGTGCCAGCAGCATTACTTCGGGACTGAACTCTGGAAACACCATATATTTT. This codes for CASSITSGLNSGNTIYF.

The chain joins TRBV9 to TRBJ2-3; D is undetermined. This CDR3 region has 14 residues. Germline CDR1 SGDLS, CDR2 YYNGEE. Trimming shortened V by 0 bases and J by 2 bases, and 7 bases separated the two germline ends. CDR3 in amino acids: CASSVEMATDTQYF. The CDR3 nucleotides are TGTGCCAGCAGCGTAGAAATGGCCACAGATACGCAGTATTTT.

The V call is TRBV11-3, the J call TRBJ1-6; D gene uncertain. V lost 0 bases, J lost 7 bases, and 4 bases lay in between. The CDR3 runs 13 residues. Per the germline V gene, CDR1 is SGHNT and CDR2 is YENEEA. The CDR3 nucleotides read TGTGCCAGCAGCTTAGAGGAGAATTCACCCCTCCACTTT. This encodes CASSLEENSPLHF.

V usage is TRBV5-6 and J usage is TRBJ2-7; 12 nucleotides line up with TRBD2. Germline values: CDR1 SGHDT, CDR2 YYEEEE. V lost 3 bases to trimming and J lost 2 bases; unmatched junction nucleotides: 6. The CDR3 covers 16 residues. The CDR3 nucleotides are TGTGCCAGCAGCTCGACTAGCGGGAGTTATCCCTACGAGCAGTACGTC. Translated: CASSSTSGSYPYEQYV.

The chain joins TRBV11-2 to TRBJ2-3, with 9 bases identical to TRBD2. The CDR3 contains 17 residues. Unmatched junction bases numbered 6, after V lost 1 base and J lost 1 base. CDR1 SGHAT and CDR2 FQNNGV come from the germline V gene. Here the CDR3 DNA reads TGTGCCAGCAGCTTAGCCCCACGACTAGCGGGCACAGATACGCAGTATTTT. This encodes CASSLAPRLAGTDTQYF.

The V and J genes are TRBV6-6 and TRBJ1-3; 10 positions match TRBD1. The CDR3 contains 13 residues. J lost 3 bases, V lost 10 bases, and 3 bases had no gene match. The V gene's germline CDR1 is MNHNY and CDR2 SVGAGI (reference sequence). CDR3 nucleotide sequence: TGTGCCACCCGGGACAGGGGTGGAAACACCATATATTTT. It is translated as CATRDRGGNTIYF.

The gene calls are TRBV7-6 and TRBJ2-1, with unresolved D. The CDR3 is made up of 14 amino acids. Trimming removed 3 bases from V and 3 bases from J, with 9 bases in between. Germline CDR1 is SGHVS and CDR2 is FNYEAQ. The CDR3 loop reads CASSFGDGYNEQFF. In nucleotides, the CDR3 is TGTGCCAGCAGCTTTGGCGATGGCTACAATGAGCAGTTCTTC.

This clonotype was observed a few times. V is TRBV4-1 and J is TRBJ2-7; D is undetermined. Trimming took off 5 bases at V and 4 bases at J, with 12 bases between the two ends. CDR3 length: 13 amino acids. Germline lookup yields CDR1 MGHRA and CDR2 YSYEKL. As DNA, the CDR3 is TGCGCCAGCAGCGTAGATCGACGGTACGAGCAGTACTTC. This translates into CASSVDRRYEQYF.

This clonotype was recorded only once. The J gene is TRBJ1-1, the V gene TRBV2; D remains unclear. The CDR3 extends over 13 amino acids. Looked up from germline, CDR1 is SNHLY and CDR2 is FYNNEI. Deletions cut 7 bases from V and 5 bases from J, with 14 bases between. CDR3 loop: CASMRTGGTEAFF. CDR3 DNA: TGTGCCAGCATGCGGACTGGAGGAACTGAAGCTTTCTTT.